The present T cell receptor (beta chain) was sequenced within a study of spatial heterogeneity in lung cancer. Across the whole study: The count of detected beta-chain sequences consistently exceeded that of alpha-chain sequences. Raw reads contained each unique TCR and UMI combination more than ten times on average.

This clonotype has only one observation. This beta chain appears as a stray read in a library generated for alpha chains; its size is not informative. Time point of the sample: blood taken at disease recurrence. Unsorted samples of tumor, nontumor lung or frozen PBMC had their whole RNA sequenced. On each TCR cDNA molecule, a unique molecular identifier was present. TCRdb reprocessed the 5' RACE reads via MiXCR and lists one record per CDR3 protein. The sample lists around 10,000 distinct CDR3 sequences; over 3% were seen once. Germline CDR1 LGHNA, CDR2 YSLEER. The V end was cut by 0 bases, the J end by 0 bases, with 15 bases between. CDR3 length equals 18 residues.

The sample was PBMCs, taken at recurrence. This TCR derives from a female donor with early-stage non-small cell lung cancer. The chain joins TRBV4-3 to TRBJ2-1; possible D gene TRBD2, 7 bases. CDR3: CASSQDPGAGASYNEQFF. Here the CDR3 DNA reads TGCGCCAGCAGCCAAGATCCTGGGGCGGGGGCCTCCTACAATGAGCAGTTCTTC.